This T cell receptor beta chain is drawn from a study of T cells after yellow fever vaccination. TCRdb ran MiXCR on the 5' RACE reads and lists one entry per CDR3 protein. Here the sample spans just under 600,000 distinct CDR3 sequences, about 13% being singletons. With 3 bases removed from V and 6 bases from J, the gap between germline ends came to 12 bases. In germline, CDR1 is MDHEN, CDR2 SYDVKM. The CDR3 sequence is 13 residues long. The material sequenced was PBMCs, taken on the day of the yellow fever booster vaccination. The genes are TRBV28 and TRBJ2-7; D uncertain. The TCR sequence derives from a man younger than 40 who received the YFV17D yellow fever vaccine. CDR3 sequence (DNA): TGTGCCAGCAGTTTCCAGGAACTGGGCGAGCAGTACTTC. It specifies CASSFQELGEQYF.